The 3 T cell receptor beta chains presented below share a single source sample, sequenced in a study of response to subunit inactivated influenza vaccine. TCRdb redid the calling of the RT-PCR reads with MiXCR, one entry per CDR3 protein. The sample has more than 450,000 distinct CDR3 sequences; approximately 7.1% are singletons. Sequenced here: PBMCs from blood, sampled about 23 months after vaccination. The receptor source for this set is a man aged 50 to 69 who received an inactivated influenza vaccine.

This clonotype was picked up a small number of times. The genes are TRBV20-1 and TRBJ2-2; 9 positions agree with TRBD2. There are 15 residues in the CDR3. V was clipped by 3 bases and J by 1 base; unmatched bases: 3. Germline CDR1 and CDR2: DFQATT and SNEGSKA (reference sequence). CDR3 nucleotide sequence: TGCAGTGCTAGGCTAGCGGGACTGAACACCGGGGAGCTGTTTTTT. Protein: CSARLAGLNTGELFF.

This clonotype was seen ten or more times. The V and J genes are TRBV21-1 and TRBJ1-1. TRBV21-1 is classified as a pseudogene. The CDR3 runs 12 residues. This chain's CDR3 is CASSKPRGGAFF. In nucleotides, the CDR3 is TGTGCCAGCAGCAAACCTCGGGGTGGAGCTTTCTTT.

Comments on this clonotype: A read error may be the cause here, since a much bigger clone is one base away. J is TRBJ2-7 and V is TRBV18, with unresolved D. CDR3 size: 15 residues. V dropped 6 bases and J dropped 5 bases, with 20 bases sitting between them. CDR1 is KGHSH and CDR2 is LQKENI in the germline V gene. The CDR3 DNA follows: TGTGCCAGCTCTGTCGGATCCGGCCAGGCCGACGAGCAGTACTTC. This codes for CASSVGSGQADEQYF.